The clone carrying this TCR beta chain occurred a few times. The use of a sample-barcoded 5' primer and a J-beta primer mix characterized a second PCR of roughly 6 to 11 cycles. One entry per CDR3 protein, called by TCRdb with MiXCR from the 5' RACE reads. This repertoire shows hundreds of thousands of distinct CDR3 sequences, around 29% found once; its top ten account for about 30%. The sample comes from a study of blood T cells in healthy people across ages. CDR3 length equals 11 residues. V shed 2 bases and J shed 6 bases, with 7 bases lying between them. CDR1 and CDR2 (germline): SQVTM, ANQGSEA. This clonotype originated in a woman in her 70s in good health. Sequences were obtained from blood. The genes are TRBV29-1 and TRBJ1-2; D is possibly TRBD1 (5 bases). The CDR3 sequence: CSVERGDGYTF. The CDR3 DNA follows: TGCAGCGTTGAAAGAGGGGATGGCTACACCTTC.